The rows below give T cell receptor beta chains drawn from one sample of a study of blood T cell repertoires in COVID-19. Measured with immunoSEQ multiplex PCR; TCRdb has only the in-frame clones, and not every one. The sample gives some 85,000 clones, roughly 80% of which show up once; about half is in the top ten. The sequencing input was peripheral blood. All receptors derive from a human donor in a cohort sampled during active COVID-19. Each CDR3 is given with its conserved first and last residue. Fields, in order: V gene, D gene, CDR3 length, clone size, J gene, CDR3 DNA, CDR3 protein. The D gene is left open where the match is weak. Clone size is shown for a subset of rows, as once, few, many or a class of expanded clone.

V: TRBV6-5; D: -; length: 12; size: few; J: TRBJ1-1; DNA: TGTGCCAGCAGTTCAGACAGCTATGAAGCTTTCTTT; CDR3: CASSSDSYEAFF
V: TRBV19; D: -; length: 11; size: -; J: TRBJ2-1; DNA: TGTGCCAGTAGTATGAGATATGAGCAGTTCTTC; CDR3: CASSMRYEQFF
V: TRBV9; D: -; length: 13; size: -; J: TRBJ1-5; DNA: TGTGCCAGCAGCGTAGAGGCAGGGTATCCCCAGCATTTT; CDR3: CASSVEAGYPQHF
V: TRBV19; D: -; length: 13; size: once; J: TRBJ2-6; DNA: TGTGCCAGTAGGAGCTCTGGGGCCAACGTCCTGACTTTC; CDR3: CASRSSGANVLTF
V: TRBV12-3/TRBV12-4; D: -; length: 13; size: -; J: TRBJ2-1; DNA: TGTGCCAGCAGTAGTTTCCAGGGAAATGAGCAGTTCTTC; CDR3: CASSSFQGNEQFF
V: TRBV25-1; D: -; length: 12; size: few; J: TRBJ2-7; DNA: TGTGCCAGCACAGGGGACGGTTACGAGCAGTACTTC; CDR3: CASTGDGYEQYF
V: TRBV19; D: TRBD2; length: 17; size: few; J: TRBJ2-5; DNA: TGTGCCAGTAAATCTGGAAGCGGGAGCACGATTATTGAGACCCAGTACTTC; CDR3: CASKSGSGSTIIETQYF
V: TRBV19; D: -; length: 15; size: -; J: TRBJ2-7; DNA: TGTGCCAGTTGTAGGTCGGGACTGAACTCCTACGAGCAGTACTTC; CDR3: CASCRSGLNSYEQYF
V: TRBV28; D: TRBD1; length: 13; size: -; J: TRBJ1-2; DNA: TGTGCCGTCCAGCGGGACAGGGGGCATGGCTACACCTTC; CDR3: CAVQRDRGHGYTF
V: TRBV7-2; D: TRBD2; length: 15; size: -; J: TRBJ2-5; DNA: TGTGCCAGCAGCTTACGAGGGAGGGCTGTAGAGACCCAGTACTTC; CDR3: CASSLRGRAVETQYF